A single sample is the source of the 26 T cell receptor beta chains below, sequenced in a study of early T cells in non-severe SARS-CoV-2 infection. TCRdb re-called the 5' RACE reads with MiXCR, one entry per CDR3 protein. Of over 45,000 distinct CDR3 sequences listed, 5.6% are singletons. Material for sequencing was whole blood. These receptors all stem from an adult who was a healthcare worker with PCR-confirmed SARS-CoV-2 infection or an uninfected control (not recorded which).

This clonotype has at least ten counts. V usage is TRBV12-3 or TRBV12-4 and J usage is TRBJ1-2; the D is unclear. The CDR3 sequence is 12 residues long. V was shortened by 0 bases and J by 5 bases, with 4 bases between the two germline ends. CDR3 nucleotides: TGTGCCAGCAGTTTAGCATCTTATGGCTACACCTTC. Protein sequence: CASSLASYGYTF.

This clonotype was seen a handful of times. The V gene is TRBV4-1, the J gene TRBJ2-1; 11 positions agree with TRBD2. Trimming cost V 1 base and J 14 bases; bases outside gene matches: 13. The CDR3 covers 16 residues. The germline gives CDR1 MGHRA, CDR2 YSYEKL. This CDR3 reads CASSQVPTSGARPEFF. DNA for the CDR3: TGCGCCAGCAGCCAAGTCCCGACTAGCGGGGCCCGTCCTGAGTTCTTC.

This clonotype was seen repeatedly, ten times or more. This chain joins TRBV2 and TRBJ2-1; 8 bases line up with TRBD2. The CDR3 has 14 amino acids. In germline, CDR1 is SNHLY, CDR2 FYNNEI. J lost 4 bases, V lost 3 bases, and 2 bases had no gene match. CDR3 sequence: CASSEERGYNEQFF. CDR3 coding DNA: TGTGCCAGCAGTGAGGAGCGGGGGTACAATGAGCAGTTCTTC.

The chain uses TRBV18 and TRBJ2-1; TRBD2 might be the D (7 bases). The V gene lost 6 bases and the J gene lost 4 bases, with 16 bases spanning the gap. Germline values: CDR1 KGHSH, CDR2 LQKENI. This CDR3 region has 15 residues. In DNA, the CDR3 is TGTGCCAGCTCCCCCCCTGCGGGGGCGTACAATGAGCAGTTCTTC. Amino acid sequence: CASSPPAGAYNEQFF.

In regard to this clonotype: A much more abundant neighbour one base away suggests this may be a read error. The V gene is TRBV7-8, the J gene TRBJ2-1; 10 bases line up with TRBD2. Germline V gene sequence: CDR1 SGHVS, CDR2 FQNEAQ. This CDR3 region has 17 residues. CDR3 coding DNA: TGTGCCAGCAGCTTAGTTTCGTTAGCGGGAGGCCTCAATGGGCAGTTCTTC. Translation gives CASSLVSLAGGLNGQFF.

The gene calls are TRBV7-9 and TRBJ1-2; D ambiguous. The length of the CDR3 is 16 residues. V was trimmed by 1 base and J by 4 bases, leaving 16 bases between them. CDR1 and CDR2 (germline): SEHNR, FQNEAQ (reference sequence). For the CDR3, the DNA is TGTGCCAGCAGCTTAGATGGTGATCTGGACCTCTATGGCTACACCTTC. Amino acids: CASSLDGDLDLYGYTF.

This rearrangement joins TRBV20-1 to TRBJ2-5; D assignment may be TRBD1 or TRBD2 (5 bases each). CDR3 size: 13 residues. V lost 2 bases and J 4 bases, leaving 11 bases between the germline ends. The germline V gene has CDR1 DFQATT and CDR2 SNEGSKA (reference sequence). The CDR3: CSARPGRAETQYF. Written as DNA, the CDR3 is TGCAGTGCTAGACCGGGACGTGCAGAGACCCAGTACTTC.

This sequence joins TRBV5-4 and TRBJ2-1, with 7 bases aligning to TRBD1. Trimming removed 5 bases from V and 6 bases from J; junction bases left unmatched: 14. Germline V lookup: CDR1 SGHNT, CDR2 YYREEE (reference sequence). This CDR3 region has 16 residues. CDR3 amino acids: CASRQKQGTFGNEQFF. The CDR3, as DNA: TGTGCCAGCAGACAAAAACAGGGGACATTCGGCAATGAGCAGTTCTTC.

This clonotype has just a few counts. Its ends do not fully match the called genes, so a read error is possible. J is TRBJ1-1 and V is TRBV5-4, with 7 bases lining up with TRBD1. Looked up from germline, CDR1 is SGHNT and CDR2 is YYREEE (reference sequence). This CDR3 spans 14 amino acids. Here the CDR3 reads CASSSTGVYTEVFF. CDR3 in DNA: TGTGCCAGCAGCTCAACAGGGGTGTACACTGAAGTTTTCTTT.

This clonotype came up many times. The chain recombines TRBV4-1 with TRBJ2-1; unclear D gene. The CDR3 consists of 13 residues. V lost 4 bases and J 3 bases, leaving 7 bases between the germline ends. Per the germline V gene, CDR1 is MGHRA and CDR2 is YSYEKL. The CDR3 loop is CASSLLDYNEQFF. Written as DNA, the CDR3 is TGCGCCAGCAGCCTCTTGGACTACAATGAGCAGTTCTTC.

Many counts were recorded for this clonotype. This rearrangement joins TRBV11-2 to TRBJ2-1; TRBD2 is a possible D gene (6 bases). Trimming shortened V by 2 bases and J by 7 bases, and 18 bases separated the two germline ends. CDR3 length equals 16 residues. The V gene's germline CDR1 is SGHAT and CDR2 FQNNGV. CDR3 protein: CASSLWGGQLSNEQFF. In DNA form, the CDR3 reads TGTGCCAGCAGCTTATGGGGAGGTCAGCTGTCGAATGAGCAGTTCTTC.

This clonotype showed up many times. The rearrangement uses TRBV19 and TRBJ2-7; 10 bases align to TRBD1. The CDR3 length is 14 residues. Trimming cost V 5 bases and J 3 bases; bases outside gene matches: 4. CDR1 is LNHDA, CDR2 SQIVND, per germline (reference sequence). CDR3 sequence: CASSFGTGDYEQYF. The CDR3 coding sequence is TGTGCCAGTAGTTTTGGGACAGGGGACTACGAGCAGTACTTC.

This clonotype was seen at least ten times. The gene calls are TRBV5-1 and TRBJ2-7; no definite D call. V dropped 0 bases and J dropped 0 bases, with 7 bases sitting between them. Germline lookup yields CDR1 SGHRS and CDR2 YFSETQ. This CDR3 contains 14 residues. CDR3 nucleotides: TGCGCCAGCAGCTTGGTCCTAAGCTCCTACGAGCAGTACTTC. Residues: CASSLVLSSYEQYF.

This clonotype was counted at least ten times. The chain joins TRBV12-5 to TRBJ2-3, with TRBD2 matching over 11 bases. Losses at the gene ends were 6 bases for V and 2 bases for J; bases not matched to a gene: 7. The CDR3 covers 16 residues. Germline loops: CDR1 LGHNT, CDR2 FRNRAP. CDR3 protein: CASGRRLAGNTDTQYF. The CDR3 DNA reads as TGTGCTAGTGGCCGAAGACTAGCGGGAAACACAGATACGCAGTATTTT.

This clonotype was seen only a few times. The rearrangement uses TRBV5-4 and TRBJ2-7, with 9 nucleotides matching TRBD1. V lost 3 bases to trimming and J lost 5 bases; unmatched junction nucleotides: 6. The CDR3 sequence is 14 residues long. Germline CDR1 SGHNT, CDR2 YYREEE (reference sequence). DNA for the CDR3: TGTGCCAGCAGCTACGGGACAGGGTCGGACGAGCAGTACTTC. Residues: CASSYGTGSDEQYF.

This clonotype was seen repeatedly, ten times or more. The chain has TRBV6-1 and TRBJ2-7; no clear D. Germline V gene sequence: CDR1 MNHNS, CDR2 SASEGT. The CDR3 runs to 14 residues. V lost 8 bases and J lost 2, with 16 bases in between. The CDR3 DNA sequence: TGTGCCAGCGGCGGAGCCCATCATACCTACGAGCAGTACTTC. This encodes CASGGAHHTYEQYF.

This clonotype came up many times. The V and J genes are TRBV18 and TRBJ1-1; D ambiguous. V was shortened by 3 bases and J by 5 bases, with 13 bases between the two germline ends. The CDR3 spans 14 residues. Germline CDR1 and CDR2: KGHSH and LQKENI. This chain's CDR3 is CASSPPRPSTEAFF. The CDR3 coding sequence is TGTGCCAGCTCACCCCCGAGACCGTCGACTGAAGCTTTCTTT. Based on the CDR3 plus reference TRBV18 and TRBJ1-1, the full variable domain is NAGVMQNPRHLVRRRGQEARLRCSPMKGHSHVYWYRQLPEEGLKFMVYLQKENIIDESGMPKERFSAEFPKEGPSILRIQQVVRGDSAAYFCASSPPRPSTEAFFGQGTRLTVV.

The gene calls are TRBV30 and TRBJ2-1, with TRBD2 matching 8 bases. CDR3 size: 15 residues. Looked up from germline, CDR1 is GTSNPN and CDR2 is SVGIG (reference sequence). The V gene end was trimmed by 0 bases and the J gene end by 8 bases; junction bases not matched to a gene: 9. CDR3 DNA sequence: TGTGCCTGGAGTGTAGCGGGGGCTGGTTCGGATGAGCAGTTCTTC. Its protein product is CAWSVAGAGSDEQFF.

This clonotype came up many times. This rearrangement joins TRBV29-1 to TRBJ1-3; D call uncertain. This CDR3 is built from 11 residues. V was trimmed by 7 bases and J by 8 bases, leaving 12 bases between them. Germline CDR1 reads SQVTM; CDR2 reads ANQGSEA. The CDR3 region is CSGARGDTIYF. The CDR3 coding sequence is TGCAGCGGGGCCCGGGGAGACACCATATATTTT. Full variable domain (remainder filled in from reference TRBV29-1 and TRBJ1-3): SAVISQKPSRDICQRGTSLTIQCQVDSQVTMMFWYRQQPGQSLTLIATANQGSEATYESGFVIDKFPISRPNLTFSTLTVSNMSPEDSSIYLCSGARGDTIYFGEGSWLTVV.

In this sample, this clonotype turned up many times. The chain links TRBV5-1 to TRBJ1-2, with 8 bases that match TRBD1. This CDR3 is 15 amino acids long. Germline loops: CDR1 SGHRS, CDR2 YFSETQ. The V segment lost 4 bases and the J segment 5 bases; nucleotides outside the gene matches: 10. The CDR3 coding sequence is TGCGCCAGCAGCCCCGGCGGGACAGGAGGGTATGGCTACACCTTC. Translation gives CASSPGGTGGYGYTF.

This clonotype was seen ten or more times. The rearrangement joins TRBV18 to TRBJ2-1; TRBD2 agrees at 12 bases. The length of the CDR3 is 16 residues. The ends lost 4 bases at V and 3 bases at J; junction bases unmatched: 4. Germline assignment: CDR1 KGHSH and CDR2 LQKENI. The CDR3 is CASSRPTSGGYNEQFF. In DNA, the CDR3 is TGTGCCAGCTCACGCCCGACTAGCGGGGGCTACAATGAGCAGTTCTTC.

This clonotype was seen ten or more times. The rearrangement uses TRBV12-5 and TRBJ1-1; TRBD1 might be the D (5 bases). Trimming removed 1 base from V and 2 bases from J, with 8 bases in between. The CDR3 contains 14 residues. In germline, CDR1 is LGHNT, CDR2 FRNRAP. The CDR3 reads CASGLEGVNTEAFF. The CDR3 bases are TGTGCTAGTGGTTTGGAAGGGGTCAACACTGAAGCTTTCTTT.

This clonotype has only a few counts. The chain uses TRBV7-2 and TRBJ2-7; no reliable D call. The germline gives CDR1 SGHTA, CDR2 FQGNSA. Between the trimmed V and J ends, which lost 5 bases and 2 bases, there was a span of 13 bases. There are 14 residues in the CDR3. This chain's CDR3 is CASSPASRTYEQYF. The CDR3 DNA sequence: TGTGCCAGCAGCCCTGCAAGCAGGACCTACGAGCAGTACTTC.

This clonotype appeared many times. J is TRBJ1-3 and V is TRBV7-2, with unresolved D. CDR1 and CDR2 from the germline V gene are SGHTA and FQGNSA. The CDR3 loop spans 13 amino acids. Deletions cut 4 bases from V and 11 bases from J, with 15 bases between. This CDR3 is CASSSFTGVSIYF. The CDR3 bases are TGTGCCAGCAGCTCCTTCACCGGAGTTTCCATATATTTT.

Many counts were recorded for this clonotype. The chain carries TRBV9 and TRBJ2-3; D unclear. Germline-derived CDR1 and CDR2 are SGDLS and YYNGEE. Trimming took 3 bases from V and 2 from J, leaving 4 bases between them. The CDR3 extends over 12 amino acids. CDR3: CASSEITDTQYF. The CDR3 region has the DNA TGTGCCAGCAGCGAAATCACAGATACGCAGTATTTT.

Remarks on this clonotype: It may be a read error: a sequence one base away is much more abundant. The chain is built from TRBV10-2 and TRBJ1-2, with D tentatively TRBD1 (5 bases). V shed 3 bases and J shed 6 bases, with 14 bases lying between them. CDR3 length: 14 residues. The germline gives CDR1 WSHSY, CDR2 SAAADI. The CDR3 sequence: CASSDGTGDHGYTF. In nucleotides, the CDR3 is TGCGCCAGCAGTGATGGGACTGGGGACCATGGCTACACCTTC.